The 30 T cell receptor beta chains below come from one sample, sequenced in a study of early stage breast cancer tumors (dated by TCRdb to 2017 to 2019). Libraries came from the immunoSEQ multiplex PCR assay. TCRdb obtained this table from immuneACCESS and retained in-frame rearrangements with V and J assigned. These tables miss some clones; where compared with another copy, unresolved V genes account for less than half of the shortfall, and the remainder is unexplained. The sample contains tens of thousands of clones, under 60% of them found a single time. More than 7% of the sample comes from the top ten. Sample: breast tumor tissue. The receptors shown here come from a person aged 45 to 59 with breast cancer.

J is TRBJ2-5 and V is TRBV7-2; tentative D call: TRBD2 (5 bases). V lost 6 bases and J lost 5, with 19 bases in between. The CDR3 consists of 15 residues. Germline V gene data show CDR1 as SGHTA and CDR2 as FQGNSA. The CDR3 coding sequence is TGTGCCAGCAGTTCCGGACTGTGGGGTGGGGAGACCCAGTACTTC. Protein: CASSSGLWGGETQYF.

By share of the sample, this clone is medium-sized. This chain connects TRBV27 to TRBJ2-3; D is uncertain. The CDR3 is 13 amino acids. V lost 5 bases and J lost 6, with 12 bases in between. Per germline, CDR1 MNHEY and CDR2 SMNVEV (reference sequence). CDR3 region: CASSTPPADTQYF. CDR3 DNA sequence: TGTGCCAGCAGTACTCCCCCCGCGGATACGCAGTATTTT.

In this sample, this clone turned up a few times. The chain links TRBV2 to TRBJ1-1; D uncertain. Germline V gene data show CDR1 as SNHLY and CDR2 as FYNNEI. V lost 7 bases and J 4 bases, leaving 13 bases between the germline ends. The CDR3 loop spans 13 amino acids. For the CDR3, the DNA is TGTGCCAGCATCTTGGAAGGGTCCACTGAAGCTTTCTTT. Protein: CASILEGSTEAFF.

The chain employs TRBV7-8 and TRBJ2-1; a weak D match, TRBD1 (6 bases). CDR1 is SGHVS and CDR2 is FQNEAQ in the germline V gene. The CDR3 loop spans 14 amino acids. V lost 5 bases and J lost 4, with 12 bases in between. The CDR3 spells CASSEGQPYNEQFF. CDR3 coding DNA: TGTGCCAGCAGCGAGGGACAACCGTACAATGAGCAGTTCTTC. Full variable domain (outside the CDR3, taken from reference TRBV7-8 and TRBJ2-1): GAGVSQSPRYKVAKRGQDVALRCDPISGHVSLFWYQQALGQGPEFLTYFQNEAQLDKSGLPSDRFFAERPEGSVSTLKIQRTQQEDSAVYLCASSEGQPYNEQFFGPGTRLTVL.

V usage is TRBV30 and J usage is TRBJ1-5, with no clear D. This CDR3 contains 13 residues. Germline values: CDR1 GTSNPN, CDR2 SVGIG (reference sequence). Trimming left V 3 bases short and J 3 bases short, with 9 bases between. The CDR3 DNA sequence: TGTGCCTGGAGGTCCAGTTTCAATCAGCCCCAGCATTTT. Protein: CAWRSSFNQPQHF. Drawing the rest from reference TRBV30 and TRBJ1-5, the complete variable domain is SQTIHQWPATLVQPVGSPLSLECTVEGTSNPNLYWYRQAAGRGLQLLFYSVGIGQISSEVPQNLSASRPQDRQFILSSKKLLLSDSGFYLCAWRSSFNQPQHFGDGTRLSIL.

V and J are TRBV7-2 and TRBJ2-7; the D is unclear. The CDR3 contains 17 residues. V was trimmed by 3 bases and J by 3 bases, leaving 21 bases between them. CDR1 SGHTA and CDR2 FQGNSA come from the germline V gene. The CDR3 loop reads CASSFLGRRAPVYEQYF. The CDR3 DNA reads TGTGCCAGCAGCTTCCTTGGTCGACGGGCCCCCGTCTACGAGCAGTACTTC.

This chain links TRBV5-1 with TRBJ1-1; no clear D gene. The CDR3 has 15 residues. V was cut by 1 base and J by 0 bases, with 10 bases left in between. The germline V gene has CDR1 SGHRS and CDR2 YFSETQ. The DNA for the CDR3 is TGCGCCAGCAGCTTGACTGGAGACATGAACACTGAAGCTTTCTTT. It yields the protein CASSLTGDMNTEAFF.

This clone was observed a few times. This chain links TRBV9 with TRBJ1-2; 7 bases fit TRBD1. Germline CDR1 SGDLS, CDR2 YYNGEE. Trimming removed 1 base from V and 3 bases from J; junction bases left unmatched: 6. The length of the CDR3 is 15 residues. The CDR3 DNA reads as TGTGCCAGCAGCGTATCCGAGGGGGCTGACTATGGCTACACCTTC. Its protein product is CASSVSEGADYGYTF.

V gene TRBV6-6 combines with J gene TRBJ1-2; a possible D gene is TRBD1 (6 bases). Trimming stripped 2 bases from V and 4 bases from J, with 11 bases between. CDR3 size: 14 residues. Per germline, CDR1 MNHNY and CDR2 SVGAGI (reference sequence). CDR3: CASSYLGQPYGYTF. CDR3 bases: TGTGCCAGCAGTTACCTCGGACAGCCCTATGGCTACACCTTC.

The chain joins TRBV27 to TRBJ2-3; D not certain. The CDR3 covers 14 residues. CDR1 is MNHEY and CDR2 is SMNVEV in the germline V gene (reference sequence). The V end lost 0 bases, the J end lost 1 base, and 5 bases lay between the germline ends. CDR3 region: CASSLSWGTDTQYF. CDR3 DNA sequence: TGTGCCAGCAGTTTATCTTGGGGCACAGATACGCAGTATTTT.

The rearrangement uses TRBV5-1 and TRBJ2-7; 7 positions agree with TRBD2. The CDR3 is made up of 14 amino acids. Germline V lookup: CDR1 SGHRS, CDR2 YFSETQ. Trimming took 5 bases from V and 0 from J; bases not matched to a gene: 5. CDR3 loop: CASRILAASYEQYF. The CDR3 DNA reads TGCGCCAGCAGGATTCTAGCGGCCTCCTACGAGCAGTACTTC.

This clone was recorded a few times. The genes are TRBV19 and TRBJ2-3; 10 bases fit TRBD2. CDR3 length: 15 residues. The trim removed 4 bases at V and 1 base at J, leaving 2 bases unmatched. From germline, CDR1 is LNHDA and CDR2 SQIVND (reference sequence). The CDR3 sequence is CASSSGLAGTDTQYF. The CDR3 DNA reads TGTGCCAGTAGTAGCGGACTAGCGGGCACAGATACGCAGTATTTT.

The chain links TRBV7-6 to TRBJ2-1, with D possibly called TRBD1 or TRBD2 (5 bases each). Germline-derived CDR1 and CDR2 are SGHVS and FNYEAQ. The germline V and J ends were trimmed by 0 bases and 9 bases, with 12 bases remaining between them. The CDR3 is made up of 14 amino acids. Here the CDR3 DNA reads TGTGCCAGCAGCTTAGCACTTAGGGACGGTGAGCAGTTCTTC. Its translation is CASSLALRDGEQFF.

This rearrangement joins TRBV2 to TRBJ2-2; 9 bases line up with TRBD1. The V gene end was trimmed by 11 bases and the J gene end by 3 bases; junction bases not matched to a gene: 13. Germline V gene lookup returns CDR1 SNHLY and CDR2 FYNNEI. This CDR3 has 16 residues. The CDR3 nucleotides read TGTGCCGGCACCCGGACAGGGGCGCAGGACACCGGGGAGCTGTTTTTT. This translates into CAGTRTGAQDTGELFF.

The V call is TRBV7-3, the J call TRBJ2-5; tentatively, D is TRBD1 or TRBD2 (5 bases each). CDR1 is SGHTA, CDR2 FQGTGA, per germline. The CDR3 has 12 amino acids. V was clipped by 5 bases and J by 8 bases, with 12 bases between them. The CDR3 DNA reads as TGTGCCAGCAGCCCCTGGTGGGACACCCAGTACTTC. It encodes CASSPWWDTQYF.

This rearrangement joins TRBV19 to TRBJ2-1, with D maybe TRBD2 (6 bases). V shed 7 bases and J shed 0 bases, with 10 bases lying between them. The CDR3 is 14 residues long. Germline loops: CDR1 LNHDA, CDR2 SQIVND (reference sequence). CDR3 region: CASTPTSSYNEQFF. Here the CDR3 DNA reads TGTGCCAGTACCCCGACTAGCTCCTACAATGAGCAGTTCTTC.

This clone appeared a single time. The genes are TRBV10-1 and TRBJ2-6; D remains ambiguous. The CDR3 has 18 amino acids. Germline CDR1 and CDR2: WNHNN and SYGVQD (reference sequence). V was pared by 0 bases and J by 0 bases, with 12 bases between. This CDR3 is CASSESVGSSSGANVLTF. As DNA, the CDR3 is TGCGCCAGCAGTGAGTCGGTCGGTTCCAGCTCTGGGGCCAACGTCCTGACTTTC.

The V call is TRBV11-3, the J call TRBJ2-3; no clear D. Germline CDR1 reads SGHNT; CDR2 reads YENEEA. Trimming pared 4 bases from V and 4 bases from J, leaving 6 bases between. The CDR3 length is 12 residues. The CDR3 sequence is CASSSQSDTQYF. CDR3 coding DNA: TGTGCCAGCAGCTCACAGTCAGATACGCAGTATTTT.

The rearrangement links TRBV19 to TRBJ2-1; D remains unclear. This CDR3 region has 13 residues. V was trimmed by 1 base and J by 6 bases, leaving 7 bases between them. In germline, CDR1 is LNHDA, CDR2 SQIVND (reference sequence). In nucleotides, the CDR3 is TGTGCCAGTAGTATAGTACTCACCAATGAGCAGTTCTTC. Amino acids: CASSIVLTNEQFF.

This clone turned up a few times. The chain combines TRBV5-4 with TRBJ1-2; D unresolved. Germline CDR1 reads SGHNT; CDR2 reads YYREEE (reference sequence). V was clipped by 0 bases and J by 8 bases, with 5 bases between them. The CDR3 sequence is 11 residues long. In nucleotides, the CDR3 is TGTGCCAGCAGCTTGGGGAAAGGCTACACCTTC. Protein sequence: CASSLGKGYTF.

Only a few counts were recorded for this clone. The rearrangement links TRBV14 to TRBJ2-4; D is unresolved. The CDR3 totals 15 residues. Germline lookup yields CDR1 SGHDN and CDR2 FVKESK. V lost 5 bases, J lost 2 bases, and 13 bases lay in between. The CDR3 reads CASSKMGHTKNIQYF. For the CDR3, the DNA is TGTGCCAGCAGCAAAATGGGCCACACCAAAAACATTCAGTACTTC.

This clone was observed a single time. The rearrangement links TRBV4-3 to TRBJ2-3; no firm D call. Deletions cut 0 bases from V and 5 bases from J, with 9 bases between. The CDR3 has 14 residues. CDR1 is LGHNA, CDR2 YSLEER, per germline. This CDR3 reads CASSQEVVGDTQYF. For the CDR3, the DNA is TGCGCCAGCAGCCAAGAAGTCGTGGGAGATACGCAGTATTTT.

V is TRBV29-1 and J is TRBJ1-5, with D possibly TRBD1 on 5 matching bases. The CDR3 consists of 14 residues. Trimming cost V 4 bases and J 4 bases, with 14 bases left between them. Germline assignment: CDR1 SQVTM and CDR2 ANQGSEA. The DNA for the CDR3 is TGCAGCGTTGCCAGCGGGGCGGGGAATCAGCCCCAGCATTTT. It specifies CSVASGAGNQPQHF. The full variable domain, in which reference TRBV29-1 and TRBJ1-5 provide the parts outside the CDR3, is SAVISQKPSRDICQRGTSLTIQCQVDSQVTMMFWYRQQPGQSLTLIATANQGSEATYESGFVIDKFPISRPNLTFSTLTVSNMSPEDSSIYLCSVASGAGNQPQHFGDGTRLSIL.

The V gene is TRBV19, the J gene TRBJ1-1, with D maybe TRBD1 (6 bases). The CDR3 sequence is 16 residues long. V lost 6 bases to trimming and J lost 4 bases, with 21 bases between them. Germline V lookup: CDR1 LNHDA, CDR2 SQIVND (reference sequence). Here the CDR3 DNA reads TGTGCCAGTAGCACTCGAACGATCCAGGGGCCCACTGAAGCTTTCTTT. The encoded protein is CASSTRTIQGPTEAFF.

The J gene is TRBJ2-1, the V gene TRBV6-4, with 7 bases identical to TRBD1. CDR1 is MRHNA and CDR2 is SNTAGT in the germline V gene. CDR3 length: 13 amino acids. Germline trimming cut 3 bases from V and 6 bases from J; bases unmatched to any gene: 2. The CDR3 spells CASSEQGINEQFF. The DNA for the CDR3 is TGTGCCAGCAGTGAACAGGGGATCAATGAGCAGTTCTTC.

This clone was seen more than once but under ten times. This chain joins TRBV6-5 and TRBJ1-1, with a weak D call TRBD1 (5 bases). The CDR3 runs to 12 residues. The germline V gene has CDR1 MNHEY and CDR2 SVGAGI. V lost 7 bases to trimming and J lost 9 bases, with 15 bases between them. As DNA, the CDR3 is TGTGCCAGCACCCCCGCGCAGGGACAAGCTTTCTTT. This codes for CASTPAQGQAFF.

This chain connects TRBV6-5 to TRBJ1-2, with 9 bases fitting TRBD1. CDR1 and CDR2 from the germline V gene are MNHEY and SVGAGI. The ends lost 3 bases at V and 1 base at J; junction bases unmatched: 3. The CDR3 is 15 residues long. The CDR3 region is CASSYGTGFNYGYTF. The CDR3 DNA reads TGTGCCAGCAGTTATGGGACAGGGTTTAACTATGGCTACACCTTC.

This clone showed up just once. The CDR3 region is CAISESGGSLGEQYF. DNA for the CDR3: TGTGCCATCAGTGAATCGGGGGGCTCCCTGGGCGAGCAGTACTTC. The chain combines TRBV10-3 with TRBJ2-7; the D gene is possibly TRBD2 (7 bases). There are 15 residues in the CDR3. Looked up from germline, CDR1 is ENHRY and CDR2 is SYGVKD. V lost 3 bases and J 6 bases, leaving 18 bases between the germline ends.

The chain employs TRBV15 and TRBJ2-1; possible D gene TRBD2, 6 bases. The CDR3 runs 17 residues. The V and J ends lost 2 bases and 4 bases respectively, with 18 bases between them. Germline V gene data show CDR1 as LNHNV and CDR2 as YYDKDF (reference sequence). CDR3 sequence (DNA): TGTGCCACCAGCAGAATCCCGCCCCCCGGGAGTTACAATGAGCAGTTCTTC. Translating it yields CATSRIPPPGSYNEQFF.

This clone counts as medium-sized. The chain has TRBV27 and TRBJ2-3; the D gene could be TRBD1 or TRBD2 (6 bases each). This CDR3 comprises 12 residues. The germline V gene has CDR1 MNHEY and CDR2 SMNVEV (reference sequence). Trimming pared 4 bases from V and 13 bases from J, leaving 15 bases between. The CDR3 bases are TGTGCCAGCAGTTCCGCCGGGGGCTCTGAGTATTTT. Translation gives CASSSAGGSEYF.